This TCR beta chain came from a study of blood T cell repertoires in COVID-19. On the study more broadly: Samples representing acute and convalescent COVID-19 were sourced from the United States, Italy and Spain. T cells, B-cell-depleted T cells, or PBMCs supplied cDNA or gDNA.

CDR3 length: 15 amino acids. The germline V gene has CDR1 LGHNA and CDR2 YNFKEQ. Trimming cost V 3 bases and J 0 bases; bases outside gene matches: 5. Original analysis: Researchers report that nucleated cell counts were estimated from reference gene primer amplification. The data were produced by immunoSEQ multiplex PCR, yet TCRdb's version contains in-frame clones alone and is incomplete. The D gene and trimming were derived from the DNA, and the V and J assignments and clone size from that table. The sample yields approximately 100,000 clones, 80% to 90% seen once. This chain connects TRBV4-2 to TRBJ2-7; TRBD1 matches at 7 bases. The sample comprised peripheral blood. The clonotype was recovered from a human donor in a cohort sampled during active COVID-19. DNA for the CDR3: TGTGCCAGCAGCCAGAGACAGGGAACCTCCTACGAGCAGTACTTC. This translates into CASSQRQGTSYEQYF.